Below are 5 T cell receptor beta chains sequenced from a single sample in a study of cytomegalovirus exposure and HLA in healthy donors. 13 Jbeta primers and 60 Vbeta primers were used for the PCR. Profiling relied on immunoSEQ multiplex PCR, and the TCRdb table lists in-frame clones only, not all of them. The sample shows about 160,000 clones, around 76% of them seen only once. The sequencing sample was made of PBMCs. These receptors all come from a female donor in good health and CMV-seronegative.

V and J are TRBV4-2 and TRBJ2-1; TRBD2 matches 12 bases. Trimming removed 1 base from V and 5 bases from J; junction bases left unmatched: 0. Germline V gene sequence: CDR1 LGHNA, CDR2 YNFKEQ. This CDR3 is built from 15 residues. The CDR3 bases are TGTGCCAGCAGCCAAGGACTAGCGGGAGACAATGAGCAGTTCTTC. Translated, it gives CASSQGLAGDNEQFF.

The table lists this clone with a count of one. The genes are TRBV5-8 and TRBJ2-5; 10 bases match TRBD1. The CDR3 has 16 amino acids. The trim removed 5 bases at V and 4 bases at J, leaving 11 bases unmatched. CDR1 and CDR2 (germline): SGHTS, YDEGEE. The CDR3 protein is CASRNDRGRLGETQYF. CDR3 DNA: TGTGCCAGCAGAAACGACAGGGGGCGACTAGGAGAGACCCAGTACTTC.

This chain links TRBV5-5 with TRBJ2-6; D is ambiguous. The CDR3 is 17 residues long. Trimming stripped 2 bases from V and 0 bases from J, with 12 bases between. Germline lookup yields CDR1 SGHKS and CDR2 YYEKEE (reference sequence). In DNA form, the CDR3 reads TGTGCCAGCAGCTTAGCCGTGTTTGGCTCTGGGGCCAACGTCCTGACTTTC. Translated: CASSLAVFGSGANVLTF.

There are a few counts of this clone. The V and J genes are TRBV28 and TRBJ2-2, with TRBD1 matching 8 bases. The CDR3 is 17 residues long. The V and J ends lost 6 bases and 3 bases, in that order; junction bases with no gene match: 12. Germline assignment: CDR1 MDHEN and CDR2 SYDVKM. The CDR3 here is CASRWTGSYIDTGELFF. CDR3 DNA: TGTGCCAGCAGGTGGACAGGGTCCTATATCGACACCGGGGAGCTGTTTTTT.

The CDR3: CASSSSLGGARYEQYF. The CDR3 nucleotides are TGTGCCAGCTCCTCCTCCCTTGGAGGGGCAAGGTACGAGCAGTACTTC. The chain has TRBV18 and TRBJ2-7; tentative D call: TRBD2 (6 bases). Germline V lookup: CDR1 KGHSH, CDR2 LQKENI. The CDR3 has 16 residues. With 6 bases removed from V and 4 bases from J, the gap between germline ends came to 22 bases.